This entry lists 15 T cell receptor beta chains sequenced from one sample in a study of blood T cell repertoires in COVID-19. The method was immunoSEQ multiplex PCR; TCRdb's version includes in-frame clones alone and lacks a portion of them. The sample has roughly 260,000 clones, approximately 87% seen once; the top ten hold roughly 2.5%. Source material: peripheral blood. These receptors were collected from a woman between 50 and 59 years old with acute or convalescent COVID-19.

In this sample, this clone turned up once. The J gene is TRBJ2-7, the V gene TRBV3-1 (or the pseudogene TRBV3-2), with TRBD2 matching 7 bases. V trimming: 1 base; J trimming: 10 bases; junction bases outside the gene matches: 13. Germline CDR1 and CDR2: LGHDT and YNNKEL (reference sequence). CDR3 length: 15 residues. The CDR3: CASSQVYGGITAQYF. DNA for the CDR3: TGTGCCAGCAGCCAAGTTTACGGGGGGATAACGGCCCAGTACTTC.

This clone was counted only a few times. J is TRBJ1-5 and V is TRBV6-5, with TRBD1 as a possible D gene (6 bases). Germline CDR1 and CDR2: MNHEY and SVGAGI. This CDR3 is built from 13 residues. The V gene lost 6 bases and the J gene lost 4 bases, with 10 bases spanning the gap. The CDR3 protein is CASSLDRNQPQHF. The CDR3 nucleotides read TGTGCCAGCAGCCTAGACAGGAATCAGCCCCAGCATTTT.

J is TRBJ2-3 and V is TRBV2; possibly TRBD2 for D (5 bases). The germline gives CDR1 SNHLY, CDR2 FYNNEI. The CDR3 totals 12 residues. The V gene lost 4 bases and the J gene lost 9 bases, with 11 bases spanning the gap. The CDR3: CASSADYSTQYF. The DNA of the CDR3 is TGTGCCAGCAGTGCCGACTACTCAACGCAGTATTTT.

The rearrangement links TRBV24-1 to TRBJ2-1; 7 bases align to TRBD1. The CDR3 sequence is 15 residues long. CDR1 and CDR2 (germline): KGHDR, SFDVKD. With 2 bases clipped from V and 5 bases from J, the junction kept 5 bases outside the gene matches. CDR3: CATSDYGTANNEQFF. The DNA of the CDR3 is TGTGCCACCAGTGATTATGGGACAGCCAACAATGAGCAGTTCTTC.

This chain connects TRBV19 to TRBJ2-3; 11 nucleotides align to TRBD2. This CDR3 spans 16 amino acids. Unmatched junction bases numbered 3, after V lost 3 bases and J lost 1 base. CDR1 and CDR2 (germline): LNHDA, SQIVND (reference sequence). The CDR3 reads CASSIASGRRTDTQYF. The CDR3 DNA follows: TGTGCCAGTAGTATCGCTAGCGGGAGGCGCACAGATACGCAGTATTTT.

The chain combines TRBV27 with TRBJ2-5, with 8 bases matching TRBD2. Germline trimming cut 6 bases from V and 4 bases from J; bases unmatched to any gene: 13. Germline CDR1 and CDR2: MNHEY and SMNVEV (reference sequence). The CDR3 sequence is 16 residues long. The CDR3 nucleotides are TGTGCCAGCAGGATGGGACTAGGGGAGGCGGGAGAGACCCAGTACTTC. This gives the protein CASRMGLGEAGETQYF.

This clone was counted only a few times. The chain is built from TRBV4-2 and TRBJ2-1; D unresolved. With 3 bases removed from V and 0 bases from J, the gap between germline ends came to 12 bases. Germline-derived CDR1 and CDR2 are LGHNA and YNFKEQ. The CDR3 has 16 amino acids. CDR3: CASSQGDKNSYNEQFF. In nucleotides, the CDR3 is TGTGCCAGCAGCCAGGGTGACAAGAACTCCTACAATGAGCAGTTCTTC.

The CDR3 spells CASSRWDGTAISPLHF. The CDR3 bases are TGTGCCAGCAGCCGTTGGGACGGGACAGCCATTTCACCCCTCCACTTT. The chain joins TRBV11-2 to TRBJ1-6; TRBD1 matches at 7 bases. V shed 5 bases and J 9 bases; nucleotides not matched to a gene: 13. Germline lookup yields CDR1 SGHAT and CDR2 FQNNGV. CDR3 size: 16 residues. The full variable domain, completed using reference TRBV11-2 and TRBJ1-6, is EAGVAQSPRYKIIEKRQSVAFWCNPISGHATLYWYQQILGQGPKLLIQFQNNGVVDDSQLPKDRFSAERLKGVDSTLKIQPAKLEDSAVYLCASSRWDGTAISPLHFGNGTRLTVT.

The V call is TRBV5-1, the J call TRBJ1-2; 8 bases fit TRBD1. This CDR3 region has 14 residues. V was clipped by 2 bases and J by 5 bases; unmatched bases: 5. CDR1 is SGHRS, CDR2 YFSETQ, per germline. The CDR3 region is CASSLRTGPYGYTF. The CDR3, as DNA: TGCGCCAGCAGCTTACGGACAGGGCCATATGGCTACACCTTC.

This chain joins TRBV9 and TRBJ2-1, with 8 bases identical to TRBD1. With V trimmed by 2 bases and J by 10 bases, 5 bases remained unmatched. The CDR3 sequence is 13 residues long. From germline, CDR1 is SGDLS and CDR2 YYNGEE. The CDR3 DNA sequence: TGTGCCAGCAGCGTTACCCGGACAGGGGAGCAGTTCTTC. It translates to CASSVTRTGEQFF.

The chain links TRBV13 to TRBJ2-3; TRBD1 might be the D (6 bases). Between the trimmed V and J ends, which lost 1 base and 0 bases, there was a span of 11 bases. CDR1 PRHDT and CDR2 FYEKMQ come from the germline V gene (reference sequence). The CDR3 extends over 16 amino acids. CDR3 coding DNA: TGTGCCAGCAGCTTAGAAGGCAGGGGAAGCACAGATACGCAGTATTTT. Translation: CASSLEGRGSTDTQYF.

The chain links TRBV4-1 to TRBJ2-7; the D gene is possibly TRBD1 (7 bases). V was clipped by 2 bases and J by 3 bases, with 14 bases between them. This CDR3 has 15 residues. The germline gives CDR1 MGHRA, CDR2 YSYEKL. CDR3 nucleotides: TGCGCCAGCAGCCAACCCACAGGGGAGGACTACGAGCAGTACTTC. Protein: CASSQPTGEDYEQYF.

This chain links TRBV18 with TRBJ2-7, with 7 positions matching TRBD1. This CDR3 is 17 amino acids long. Germline V CDR1 and CDR2: KGHSH, LQKENI. The ends lost 6 bases at V and 4 bases at J; junction bases unmatched: 18. The CDR3 sequence is CASSTTVGTATQYEQYF. For the CDR3, the DNA is TGTGCCAGCTCCACCACAGTTGGGACAGCCACCCAATACGAGCAGTACTTC.

The genes are TRBV5-4 and TRBJ1-1; D is uncertain. From germline, CDR1 is SGHNT and CDR2 YYREEE (reference sequence). The V end lost 6 bases, the J end lost 0 bases, and 21 bases lay between the germline ends. The CDR3 extends over 17 amino acids. CDR3 nucleotide sequence: TGTGCCAGCAAGACTCAAGTAGGCGGAGAGATGAACACTGAAGCTTTCTTT. Protein product: CASKTQVGGEMNTEAFF.

The gene calls are TRBV9 and TRBJ1-3; D call uncertain. Trimming cost V 0 bases and J 2 bases, with 9 bases left between them. Germline CDR1 and CDR2: SGDLS and YYNGEE. CDR3 size: 15 residues. CDR3 in amino acids: CASSVERVAGNTIYF. In nucleotides, the CDR3 is TGTGCCAGCAGCGTAGAGAGGGTGGCTGGAAACACCATATATTTT.